The clone carrying this T cell receptor beta chain was seen only a few times. Data came from immunoSEQ multiplex PCR; TCRdb stores just in-frame clones and leaves some out. The profile shows about 1 million clones, 78% of them singletons. CDR1 and CDR2 from the germline V gene are SGHAT and FQNNGV. This CDR3 spans 14 amino acids. Between the trimmed V and J ends, which lost 5 bases and 6 bases, there was a span of 17 bases. These data originate in a study of shared clonotypes between healthy human individuals. The rearrangement joins TRBV11-2 to TRBJ2-7; maybe TRBD1 (5 bases). The specimen was memory CD4+ T cells from PBMCs. Subset denoted: CD45RA-negative fraction. The clonotype originates from a man aged 18 to 29 in good health. Some clones in this sample may be carry-over from other donors' samples. CDR3 residues: CASSPLSGMAEQYF. CDR3 DNA: TGTGCCAGCAGCCCCCTTTCAGGGATGGCCGAGCAGTACTTC.